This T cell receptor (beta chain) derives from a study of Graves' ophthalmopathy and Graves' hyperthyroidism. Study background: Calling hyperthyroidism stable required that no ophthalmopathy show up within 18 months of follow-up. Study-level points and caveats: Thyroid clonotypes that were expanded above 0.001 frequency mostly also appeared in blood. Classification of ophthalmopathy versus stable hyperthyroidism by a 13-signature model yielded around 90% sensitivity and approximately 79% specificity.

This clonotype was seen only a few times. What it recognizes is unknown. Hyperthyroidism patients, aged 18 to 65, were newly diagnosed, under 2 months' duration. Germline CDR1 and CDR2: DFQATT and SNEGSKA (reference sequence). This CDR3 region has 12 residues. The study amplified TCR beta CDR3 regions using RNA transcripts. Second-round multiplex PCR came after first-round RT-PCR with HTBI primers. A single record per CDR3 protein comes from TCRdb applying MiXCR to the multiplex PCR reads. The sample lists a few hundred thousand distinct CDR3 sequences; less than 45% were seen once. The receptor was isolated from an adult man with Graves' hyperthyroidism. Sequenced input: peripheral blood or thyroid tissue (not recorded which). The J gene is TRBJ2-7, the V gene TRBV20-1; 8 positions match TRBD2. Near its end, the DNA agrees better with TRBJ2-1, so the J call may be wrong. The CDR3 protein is CSSAGVTDEQFF. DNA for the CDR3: TGCAGTTCAGCGGGAGTCACGGATGAGCAGTTCTTC.